Below are 14 T cell receptor beta chains sequenced from a single sample in a study of shared clonotypes between healthy human individuals. Method: immunoSEQ multiplex PCR; TCRdb's copy keeps in-frame clones and lacks some. The sample holds almost 750,000 clones; around 77% are singletons and the top ten take 1.8%. Sequences were obtained from memory CD4+ T cells sorted from blood. The subset denotes: CD45RA-negative fraction. These receptors all stem from a woman under 40 in good health.

This clone was seen ten or more times. The chain uses TRBV18 and TRBJ2-7; 7 bases match TRBD2. This CDR3 comprises 15 residues. With V trimmed by 0 bases and J by 1 base, 3 bases remained unmatched. From germline, CDR1 is KGHSH and CDR2 LQKENI. CDR3 nucleotide sequence: TGTGCCAGCTCACCACCTAGCGGGCAATCCTACGAGCAGTACTTC. Protein product: CASSPPSGQSYEQYF.

The chain links TRBV5-4 to TRBJ2-1, with D possibly being TRBD2 (5 bases). V lost 0 bases, J lost 4 bases, and 14 bases lay in between. Germline V lookup: CDR1 SGHNT, CDR2 YYREEE (reference sequence). The CDR3 extends over 16 amino acids. CDR3 in DNA: TGTGCCAGCAGCTTGGATCCAGCGGCCATTTACAATGAGCAGTTCTTC. Its protein is CASSLDPAAIYNEQFF. Combining the CDR3 with reference TRBV5-4 and TRBJ2-1 gives the whole variable domain ETGVTQSPTHLIKTRGQQVTLRCSSQSGHNTVSWYQQALGQGPQFIFQYYREEENGRGNFPPRFSGLQFPNYSSELNVNALELDDSALYLCASSLDPAAIYNEQFFGPGTRLTVL.

This chain uses TRBV2 with TRBJ2-1; 8 bases are shared with TRBD2. The CDR3 has 15 amino acids. V shed 6 bases, J shed 1 base, and the junction held 5 bases outside the gene matches. The germline V gene has CDR1 SNHLY and CDR2 FYNNEI. The DNA for the CDR3 is TGTGCCAGCAGGGTAATAGCGGGATCCTACAATGAGCAGTTCTTC. Translated: CASRVIAGSYNEQFF.

V is TRBV27 and J is TRBJ2-1, with 13 positions matching TRBD2. V lost 6 bases, J lost 10 bases, and 9 bases stayed unmatched. The germline gives CDR1 MNHEY, CDR2 SMNVEV (reference sequence). The CDR3 is 15 amino acids. The DNA for the CDR3 is TGTGCCAGCAGGTCACTAGCGGGAGGGCCACGGGAGCAGTTCTTC. Residues: CASRSLAGGPREQFF.

The chain joins TRBV27 to TRBJ2-2, with 7 bases lining up with TRBD1. The V segment lost 1 base and the J segment 4 bases; nucleotides outside the gene matches: 6. This CDR3 spans 16 amino acids. Looked up from germline, CDR1 is MNHEY and CDR2 is SMNVEV (reference sequence). CDR3 region: CASSLWSTGATGELFF. For the CDR3, the DNA is TGTGCCAGCAGTTTATGGAGTACAGGGGCCACCGGGGAGCTGTTTTTT.

This clone was picked up one time. The chain couples TRBV30 to TRBJ2-3; 9 bases align to TRBD2. Germline V gives CDR1 GTSNPN, CDR2 SVGIG (reference sequence). V gave up 2 bases and J gave up 3 bases; unmatched junction bases: 3. The CDR3 spans 14 residues. The CDR3 DNA reads as TGTGCCTGGAGTACCACTAGCGGGACAGATACGCAGTATTTT. Its translation is CAWSTTSGTDTQYF.

The V call is TRBV4-1, the J call TRBJ1-4; D call uncertain. The CDR3 runs to 17 residues. In germline, CDR1 is MGHRA, CDR2 YSYEKL. Trimming took off 3 bases at V and 0 bases at J, with 14 bases between the two ends. CDR3 residues: CASSHLWAPATNEKLFF. In DNA, the CDR3 is TGCGCCAGCAGCCATCTTTGGGCCCCCGCAACTAATGAAAAACTGTTTTTT.

The CDR3 region is CASSLAAGSNQPQHF. Written as DNA, the CDR3 is TGTGCCAGCAGCTTAGCGGCAGGGAGCAATCAGCCCCAGCATTTT. The chain has TRBV7-2 and TRBJ1-5, with D possibly matching TRBD1 (5 bases). Germline V gene data show CDR1 as SGHTA and CDR2 as FQGNSA. The CDR3 runs 15 residues. Trimming took off 0 bases at V and 1 base at J, with 7 bases between the two ends. The complete variable domain, with remaining parts taken from reference TRBV7-2 and TRBJ1-5, reads GAGVSQSPSNKVTEKGKDVELRCDPISGHTALYWYRQSLGQGLEFLIYFQGNSAPDKSGLPSDRFSAERTGGSVSTLTIQRTQQEDSAVYLCASSLAAGSNQPQHFGDGTRLSIL.

With regard to this clone: It may be a read error: a sequence one base away is much more abundant. The identical CDR3 is also encoded by other nucleotide sequences in the sample. The rearrangement uses TRBV7-9 and TRBJ2-3; no clear D. From germline, CDR1 is SEHNR and CDR2 FQNEAQ (reference sequence). The ends were cut back, 5 bases at V and 2 bases at J, with 2 bases in the middle. The CDR3 length is 11 residues. This CDR3 reads CASSLTDTQYF. CDR3 in DNA: TGTGCCAGCAGCCTCACAGATACGCAGTATTTT.

The genes are TRBV10-2 and TRBJ2-7; 9 bases match TRBD2. CDR1 and CDR2 (germline): WSHSY, SAAADI. The CDR3 has 15 amino acids. After removal of 2 bases from V and 0 bases from J, the junction contained 2 bases not matched to a gene. CDR3 loop: CASSEGSGSSYEQYF. The CDR3 bases are TGCGCCAGCAGTGAGGGTAGCGGGAGCTCCTACGAGCAGTACTTC.

This chain links TRBV9 with TRBJ2-1; D may match TRBD1 or TRBD2 (5 bases each). The germline V gene encodes CDR1 SGDLS and CDR2 YYNGEE. The length of the CDR3 is 16 residues. Trimming pared 4 bases from V and 2 bases from J, leaving 16 bases between. The CDR3 DNA reads TGTGCCAGCAGCCCAGTGGGGACCCTGGCCTACAATGAGCAGTTCTTC. This gives the protein CASSPVGTLAYNEQFF.

The gene calls are TRBV5-1 and TRBJ2-7; 9 bases agree with TRBD1. Trimming cost V 3 bases and J 3 bases; bases outside gene matches: 13. Germline-derived CDR1 and CDR2 are SGHRS and YFSETQ. This CDR3 is built from 17 residues. The CDR3, as DNA: TGCGCCAGCAGCTGGCATCCGGCGGGACAGGGAAGCTACGAGCAGTACTTC. It specifies CASSWHPAGQGSYEQYF.

In its sample, this clone was seen a few times. This sample includes further DNA sequences coding for the same CDR3. The V gene is TRBV5-4, the J gene TRBJ2-2; D might be TRBD1 (6 bases). This CDR3 is built from 14 residues. Germline values: CDR1 SGHNT, CDR2 YYREEE (reference sequence). Trimming pared 0 bases from V and 6 bases from J, leaving 9 bases between. The CDR3 DNA is TGTGCCAGCAGCTTGGCAGGGGTGGCCGGGGAGCTGTTTTTT. Translation gives CASSLAGVAGELFF.

V gene TRBV7-2 combines with J gene TRBJ1-2; D not resolved. V was cut by 0 bases and J by 4 bases, with 12 bases left in between. The CDR3 is 15 amino acids. Germline values: CDR1 SGHTA, CDR2 FQGNSA. The CDR3 region is CASSLAVGSGYGYTF. In DNA, the CDR3 is TGTGCCAGCAGCTTAGCTGTGGGCTCGGGCTATGGCTACACCTTC.